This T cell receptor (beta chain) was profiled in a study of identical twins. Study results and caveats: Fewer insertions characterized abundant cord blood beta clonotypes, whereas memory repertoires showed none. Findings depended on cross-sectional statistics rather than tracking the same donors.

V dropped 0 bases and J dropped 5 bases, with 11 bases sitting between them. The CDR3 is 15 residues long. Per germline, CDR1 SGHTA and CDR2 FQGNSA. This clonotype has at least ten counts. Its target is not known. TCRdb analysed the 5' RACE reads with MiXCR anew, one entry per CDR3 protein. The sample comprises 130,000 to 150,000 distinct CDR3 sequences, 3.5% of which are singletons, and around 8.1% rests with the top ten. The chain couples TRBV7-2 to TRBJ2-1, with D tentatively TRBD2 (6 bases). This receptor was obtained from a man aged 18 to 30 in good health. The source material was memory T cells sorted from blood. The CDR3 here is CASSLAGTGDNEQFF. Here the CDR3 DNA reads TGTGCCAGCAGCTTAGCCGGGACTGGTGACAATGAGCAGTTCTTC. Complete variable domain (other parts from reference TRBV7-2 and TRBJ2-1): GAGVSQSPSNKVTEKGKDVELRCDPISGHTALYWYRQSLGQGLEFLIYFQGNSAPDKSGLPSDRFSAERTGGSVSTLTIQRTQQEDSAVYLCASSLAGTGDNEQFFGPGTRLTVL.